Listed here are 17 T cell receptor beta chains from one sample, sequenced in a study of T-cell reconstitution after alpha-beta-depleted transplantation in children. Molecular barcoding with unique molecular identifiers was used for the TCRbeta library. TCRdb reprocessed the PCR reads via MiXCR and lists one record per CDR3 protein. The sample consists of around 680,000 distinct CDR3 sequences, around 17% of them appearing once. The input for sequencing was PBMCs from the stem cell graft donor, taken from the stem cell graft. These receptors were taken from a human donor who donated a stem cell graft to a child with acute myeloid leukemia.

The chain carries TRBV6-1 and TRBJ2-5; 8 bases are a match to TRBD1. J lost 2 bases, V lost 6 bases, and 5 bases had no gene match. The germline V gene has CDR1 MNHNS and CDR2 SASEGT. The CDR3 spans 14 residues. The CDR3 sequence is CASRAQGGQETQYF. CDR3 DNA: TGTGCCAGCAGAGCACAGGGGGGACAAGAGACCCAGTACTTC.

J is TRBJ1-1 and V is TRBV7-9; D remains unclear. The CDR3 covers 12 residues. Germline V gene data show CDR1 as SEHNR and CDR2 as FQNEAQ (reference sequence). V shed 0 bases and J shed 8 bases, with 7 bases lying between them. The CDR3 bases are TGTGCCAGCAGCTTAGCTGGGAAAGAAGCTTTCTTT. This encodes CASSLAGKEAFF.

This clonotype was counted at least ten times. The gene calls are TRBV7-3 and TRBJ2-7; D may be TRBD2 (6 bases). The CDR3 is 21 residues long. Germline values: CDR1 SGHTA, CDR2 FQGTGA. Trimming removed 0 bases from V and 4 bases from J, with 31 bases in between. The CDR3 DNA is TGTGCCAGCAGCTTAACGTACGGGCCTCGGATGGAAACCCCAGGGAGGTACGAGCAGTACTTC. Its translation: CASSLTYGPRMETPGRYEQYF.

The chain uses TRBV7-8 and TRBJ2-2; D is undetermined. The CDR3 loop spans 15 amino acids. Germline V lookup: CDR1 SGHVS, CDR2 FQNEAQ. The V and J ends lost 3 bases and 0 bases respectively, with 8 bases between them. CDR3 nucleotides: TGTGCCAGCAGCTTTCCGAGCGCGAACACCGGGGAGCTGTTTTTT. Translating it yields CASSFPSANTGELFF.

This clonotype appeared a few times. V is TRBV7-9 and J is TRBJ1-1; 10 bases agree with TRBD1. V was clipped by 8 bases and J by 0 bases; unmatched bases: 9. This CDR3 contains 16 residues. Germline CDR1 and CDR2: SEHNR and FQNEAQ (reference sequence). CDR3 nucleotides: TGTGCCAGCTGGGGACAGGGGACAATCATGAACACTGAAGCTTTCTTT. Translation: CASWGQGTIMNTEAFF.

Concerning this clonotype: It may be a read error: a sequence one base away is much more abundant. The chain combines TRBV28 with TRBJ2-7; D remains unclear. Trimming took 6 bases from V and 3 from J, leaving 9 bases between them. CDR1 and CDR2 (germline): MDHEN, SYDVKM. This CDR3 spans 12 amino acids. CDR3 amino acids: CASSPPGYEQYV. Written as DNA, the CDR3 is TGTGCCAGCAGCCCCCCGGGCTACGAGCAGTACGTC.

This clonotype was seen a few times. The V gene is TRBV29-1, the J gene TRBJ1-1; TRBD1 matches 8 bases. Trimming cost V 4 bases and J 6 bases; bases outside gene matches: 7. Per the germline V gene, CDR1 is SQVTM and CDR2 is ANQGSEA. This CDR3 region has 13 residues. The CDR3 DNA reads as TGCAGCGTTGCCGGACAGGGCTTCCCTGAAGCTTTCTTT. It yields the protein CSVAGQGFPEAFF.

There are many counts of this clonotype. The chain is built from TRBV29-1 and TRBJ1-1; 10 bases align to TRBD1. The CDR3 length is 13 residues. Per germline, CDR1 SQVTM and CDR2 ANQGSEA. The junction had 7 bases not matched to a gene; V was cut back by 7 bases and J by 5 bases. CDR3 sequence reads: CSASGTGETEAFF. CDR3 bases: TGCAGCGCCTCCGGGACAGGGGAAACTGAAGCTTTCTTT.

This clonotype occurred a few times. CDR3 nucleotides: TGTGCCAGCAGCTTAGAGGGACAAGATGAAGCTTTCTTT. Translation: CASSLEGQDEAFF. The chain has TRBV7-9 and TRBJ1-1, with D maybe TRBD1 (6 bases). The CDR3 has 13 amino acids. The V end lost 1 base, the J end lost 7 bases, and 10 bases lay between the germline ends. Germline lookup yields CDR1 SEHNR and CDR2 FQNEAQ (reference sequence). The full variable domain, in which reference TRBV7-9 and TRBJ1-1 provide the parts outside the CDR3, is DTGVSQNPRHKITKRGQNVTFRCDPISEHNRLYWYRQTLGQGPEFLTYFQNEAQLEKSRLLSDRFSAERPKGSFSTLEIQRTEQGDSAMYLCASSLEGQDEAFFGQGTRLTVV.

This clonotype occurred many times. V usage is TRBV6-2 or TRBV6-3 and J usage is TRBJ2-7; no reliable D call. In germline, CDR1 is MNHEY, CDR2 SVGEGT. The CDR3 is 15 amino acids. V was trimmed by 2 bases and J by 1 base, leaving 12 bases between them. As DNA, the CDR3 is TGTGCCAGCAGTTACCCTAGTCAGCCATCCTACGAGCAGTACTTC. Protein sequence: CASSYPSQPSYEQYF.

The genes are TRBV4-2 and TRBJ1-2; TRBD1 aligns across 8 bases. This CDR3 comprises 15 residues. Germline V gene data show CDR1 as LGHNA and CDR2 as YNFKEQ. With 0 bases clipped from V and 8 bases from J, the junction kept 8 bases outside the gene matches. The chain's CDR3 is CASSQEGRGLVGYTF. The DNA for the CDR3 is TGTGCCAGCAGCCAAGAGGGCAGGGGGCTAGTCGGCTACACCTTC.

There are many counts of this clonotype. V usage is TRBV20-1 and J usage is TRBJ2-7, with 12 nucleotides matching TRBD1. Unmatched junction bases numbered 3, after V lost 6 bases and J lost 3 bases. The CDR3 runs to 13 residues. In germline, CDR1 is DFQATT, CDR2 SNEGSKA (reference sequence). CDR3 sequence reads: CSAGTGGYYEQYF. The CDR3 nucleotides are TGCAGTGCCGGGACAGGGGGCTACTACGAGCAGTACTTC.

Many counts were recorded for this clonotype. The chain carries TRBV4-3 and TRBJ2-7; 11 nucleotides align to TRBD1. This CDR3 has 16 residues. V lost 0 bases and J lost 6; bases outside the gene matches: 7. The germline V gene encodes CDR1 LGHNA and CDR2 YSLEER. CDR3 DNA sequence: TGCGCCAGCAGCCAAGACTGGACAGGGGGCAACAGCGAGCAGTACTTC. This translates into CASSQDWTGGNSEQYF.

The chain combines TRBV12-3 or TRBV12-4 with TRBJ1-5; 11 bases match TRBD1. V trimming: 5 bases; J trimming: 4 bases; junction bases outside the gene matches: 7. The CDR3 is made up of 16 amino acids. The CDR3 loop reads CASSPKGQGGNQPQHF. DNA of the CDR3: TGTGCCAGCAGTCCAAAGGGACAGGGGGGGAATCAGCCCCAGCATTTT.

Ten or more counts support this clonotype. The V call is TRBV20-1, the J call TRBJ1-5, with 7 bases aligning to TRBD1. Germline V gene data show CDR1 as DFQATT and CDR2 as SNEGSKA (reference sequence). Trimming at V came to 5 bases and at J to 4 bases, leaving 8 bases not matched to a gene. This CDR3 spans 14 amino acids. CDR3: CSARRQGGNQPQHF. CDR3 bases: TGCAGTGCTCGGAGACAGGGAGGGAATCAGCCCCAGCATTTT.

This clonotype was observed at least ten times. The V and J genes are TRBV20-1 and TRBJ1-3; D is ambiguous. V was cut by 0 bases and J by 2 bases, with 11 bases left in between. CDR1 is DFQATT, CDR2 SNEGSKA, per germline (reference sequence). The CDR3 covers 15 residues. The CDR3 loop is CSARDNSLPGNTIYF. DNA of the CDR3: TGCAGTGCTAGAGATAACTCCCTCCCTGGAAACACCATATATTTT.

V usage is TRBV6-2 or TRBV6-3 and J usage is TRBJ1-3; D is possibly TRBD1 (6 bases). This CDR3 spans 14 amino acids. Trimming took 7 bases from V and 0 from J, leaving 10 bases between them. The germline CDR1 and CDR2 sequences are MNHEY and SVGEGT. Here the CDR3 DNA reads TGTGCCAGCAAGATGGACAGCTCTGGAAACACCATATATTTT. It yields the protein CASKMDSSGNTIYF.